Listed below are T cell receptor beta chains from one sample, sequenced in a study of vaccination effects on CD4 cells after COVID-19. No cognate antigen is known for these TCRs. The method was immunoSEQ multiplex PCR; TCRdb's version includes in-frame clones alone and lacks a portion of them. The data contain just over 55,000 clones, 78% of them seen just once; the ten biggest clones take up about 4.5%. Here the sequenced sample was CD4+ T cells from PBMCs cultured without peptide, taken after COVID-19 vaccination. Receptors originate from a human donor who received a COVID-19 vaccine. Each CDR3 is given with its conserved first and last residue. D genes are given only for firm matches. A row's size may be missing; if present it is once, few, many or a size class.

>-|TRBJ1-4|-|TRBV6-5
CASGRQTNNEKLFF
TGTGCCAGCGGCAGACAGACTAATAATGAAAAACTGTTTTTT
>-|TRBJ1-3|-|TRBV9
CASSVAGTSSGNTIYF
TGTGCCAGCAGCGTAGCAGGGACTAGCTCTGGAAACACCATATATTTT
>-|TRBJ2-1|once|TRBV9
CASSSRDIHNEQFF
TGTGCCAGCAGCTCCCGGGACATCCACAATGAGCAGTTCTTC
>-|TRBJ2-2|few|TRBV7-2
CASSPGRTLNTGELFF
TGTGCCAGCAGCCCTGGACGTACGTTGAACACCGGGGAGCTGTTTTTT
>-|TRBJ1-5|-|TRBV6-5
CASGQRDQPQHF
TGTGCCAGCGGTCAAAGGGATCAGCCCCAGCATTTT
>-|TRBJ1-3|-|TRBV9
CASSVGGEKNTIYF
TGTGCCAGCAGCGTAGGAGGGGAAAAAAACACCATATATTTT
>TRBD1|TRBJ1-2|-|TRBV11-2
CASSPIRDRTNYGYTF
TGTGCCAGCAGCCCGATCCGGGACAGAACTAACTATGGCTACACCTTC
>TRBD2|TRBJ2-7|-|TRBV7-2
CASSQVAGEAYEQYF
TGTGCCAGCAGCCAGGTAGCGGGAGAGGCCTACGAGCAGTACTTC
>TRBD2|TRBJ2-5|-|TRBV5-1
CASTLRGAGETQYF
TGCGCCAGCACCTTGCGGGGGGCCGGGGAGACCCAGTACTTC
>-|TRBJ2-7|-|TRBV15
CATSRDRYEQYF
TGTGCCACCAGCAGAGATCGGTACGAGCAGTACTTC
>-|TRBJ2-7|-|TRBV30
CACTRSGPEQYF
TGTGCCTGCACCCGGTCGGGACCCGAGCAGTACTTC
>TRBD1|TRBJ1-2|-|TRBV6-5
CASRPFGQGKSGYTF
TGTGCCAGCAGACCCTTCGGACAGGGAAAAAGTGGCTACACCTTC
>-|TRBJ1-2|-|TRBV27
CASSSGASGYTF
TGTGCCAGCAGTTCAGGGGCCTCTGGCTACACCTTC
>-|TRBJ1-3|-|TRBV5-4
CASSLGDRLSGNTIYF
TGTGCCAGCAGCTTGGGGGACCGCCTCTCTGGAAACACCATATATTTT
>TRBD1|TRBJ2-2|-|TRBV6-6
CASRTGGVFAGELFF
TGTGCCAGCAGAACAGGGGGCGTATTTGCCGGGGAGCTGTTTTTT
>-|TRBJ2-7|-|TRBV6-6
CASSYADSSYEQYF
TGTGCCAGCAGTTACGCGGACAGCTCCTACGAGCAGTACTTC
>-|TRBJ2-2|-|TRBV28
CASSGYRELFF
TGTGCCAGCTCGGGGTACCGGGAGCTGTTTTTT
>-|TRBJ2-1|-|TRBV3-1/TRBV3-2
CASSQFPSYNEQFF
TGTGCCAGCAGCCAGTTTCCCTCCTACAATGAGCAGTTCTTC
>-|TRBJ1-4|-|TRBV5-4
CASSLREGGNEKLFF
TGTGCCAGCAGCTTGAGGGAAGGGGGTAATGAAAAACTGTTTTTT
>-|TRBJ1-2|-|TRBV2
CASSEGADYGYTF
TGTGCCAGCAGTGAGGGGGCGGACTATGGCTACACCTTC
>-|TRBJ2-3|-|TRBV14
CASSLTDTQYF
TGTGCCAGCAGTCTCACAGATACGCAGTATTTT
>-|TRBJ1-6|-|TRBV7-2
CASSLAGGSRSPLHF
TGTGCCAGCAGCTTAGCAGGGGGTTCGCGGTCACCCCTCCACTTT
>-|TRBJ2-7|-|TRBV7-2
CASSLVAGASYEQYF
TGTGCCAGCAGCTTGGTCGCGGGGGCCTCCTACGAGCAGTACTTC
>-|TRBJ2-1|-|TRBV4-1
CASSKALTGNEQFF
TGCGCCAGCAGCAAAGCCCTTACAGGGAATGAGCAGTTCTTC
>TRBD1|TRBJ1-2|few|TRBV5-1
CASSQGGRGYGYTF
TGCGCCAGCAGCCAGGGGGGCAGGGGCTATGGCTACACCTTC
>-|TRBJ1-6|-|TRBV4-1
CASSQGARGSPLHF
TGCGCCAGCAGCCAAGGAGCAAGGGGATCACCCCTCCACTTT
>-|TRBJ2-1|-|TRBV6-1
CASSESWGPSYNEQFF
TGTGCCAGCAGTGAAAGCTGGGGTCCCTCCTACAATGAGCAGTTCTTC
>-|TRBJ2-5|-|TRBV5-1
CASSLGDRETQYF
TGCGCCAGCAGCTTAGGTGATCGAGAGACCCAGTACTTC
>-|TRBJ1-1|-|TRBV29-1
CSVEGYGREAFF
TGCAGCGTTGAGGGGTATGGCAGAGAAGCTTTCTTT
>-|TRBJ2-7|-|TRBV28
CASSPPTVPSYEQYF
TGTGCCAGCAGCCCCCCGACAGTCCCCTCCTACGAGCAGTACTTC
>TRBD2|TRBJ2-1|-|TRBV9
CASSVGPAGVHNEQFF
TGTGCCAGCAGCGTAGGGCCGGCGGGGGTTCACAATGAGCAGTTCTTC
>-|TRBJ1-6|few|TRBV3-1/TRBV3-2
CASSQDGSPLHF
TGTGCCAGCAGCCAAGACGGATCACCCCTCCACTTT
>TRBD2|TRBJ2-5|-|TRBV15
CATSNPGLAGQETQYF
TGTGCCACCAGCAACCCGGGACTAGCGGGGCAAGAGACCCAGTACTTC
>TRBD1|TRBJ1-2|-|TRBV4-2
CASSPDRGGYGYTF
TGTGCCAGCAGCCCCGACAGGGGAGGCTATGGCTACACCTTC
>-|TRBJ2-2|-|TRBV7-2
CASSLAPANTGELFF
TGTGCCAGCAGCTTAGCCCCAGCGAACACCGGGGAGCTGTTTTTT
>-|TRBJ1-1|-|TRBV29-1
CSVEEQRNTEAFF
TGCAGCGTTGAAGAACAGCGGAACACTGAAGCTTTCTTT
>-|TRBJ1-6|-|TRBV21-1
CASRKDRERVCCSPLHF
TGTGCCAGCAGGAAGGACAGGGAGAGGGTTTGCTGTTCACCCCTCCACTTT
>TRBD1|TRBJ1-6|-|TRBV18
CASSPFGGQGSSPLHF
TGTGCCAGCTCACCATTTGGTGGACAGGGATCTTCACCCCTCCACTTT
>-|TRBJ1-2|-|TRBV4-1
CASSQDWGGANYGYTF
TGCGCCAGCAGCCAAGATTGGGGGGGGGCTAACTATGGCTACACCTTC
>-|TRBJ2-7|-|TRBV21-1
CASSSPEREASYEQYF
TGTGCCAGCAGCTCCCCTGAGCGGGAGGCCTCCTACGAGCAGTACTTC
>-|TRBJ1-5|-|TRBV20-1
CSASSVDSNQPQHF
TGCAGTGCTAGTTCAGTAGATAGCAATCAGCCCCAGCATTTT
>TRBD1|TRBJ2-7|-|TRBV7-9
CASSLNLQGKQYF
TGTGCCAGCAGCCTAAACTTACAGGGGAAGCAGTACTTC
>-|TRBJ1-2|-|TRBV3-1/TRBV3-2
CASSQDRGKGGYTF
TGTGCCAGCAGCCAAGATCGGGGGAAGGGCGGCTACACCTTC
>TRBD1|TRBJ1-1|-|TRBV29-1
CSHQGQGALLTEAFF
TGCAGCCACCAGGGACAGGGGGCTCTTTTGACTGAAGCTTTCTTT
>-|TRBJ1-4|-|TRBV30
CAWSDSGGELFF
TGTGCCTGGAGTGATAGTGGGGGGGAACTGTTTTTT
>-|TRBJ2-7|-|TRBV11-2
CASSFHEQYF
TGTGCCAGCAGCTTCCACGAGCAGTACTTC
>TRBD1|TRBJ1-2|-|TRBV12-3/TRBV12-4
CASSLAGGYGYTF
TGTGCCAGCAGTTTGGCAGGGGGCTATGGCTACACCTTC
>-|TRBJ2-1|once|TRBV29-1
CSVDGGNEQFF
TGCAGCGTTGATGGGGGCAATGAGCAGTTCTTC
>TRBD2|TRBJ2-1|-|TRBV29-1
CSVGTSGRGGEQFF
TGCAGCGTCGGGACTAGCGGGAGAGGGGGTGAGCAGTTCTTC
>TRBD2|TRBJ2-1|-|TRBV24-1
CATSPVGTSGKQSSYNEQFF
TGTGCCACCAGTCCTGTGGGGACTAGCGGGAAACAGAGCTCCTACAATGAGCAGTTCTTC
>-|TRBJ2-3|-|TRBV2
CASKGLYTDTQYF
TGTGCCAGCAAAGGGTTGTACACAGATACGCAGTATTTT
>-|TRBJ1-2|once|TRBV30
CAWSPWTPYGYTF
TGTGCCTGGAGTCCCTGGACGCCTTATGGCTACACCTTC
>-|TRBJ1-1|-|TRBV18
CASSPRTDLNTEAFF
TGTGCCAGCTCACCAAGGACGGACTTGAACACTGAAGCTTTCTTT
>-|TRBJ1-2|-|TRBV3-1/TRBV3-2
CASSQVGAQRVNGYTF
TGTGCCAGCAGCCAAGTCGGTGCACAGCGTGTTAATGGCTACACCTTC